Here is one TCR beta chain with its context. Caucasian adults residing in Nashville, Tennessee made up all the donors. The unsorted samples took tens of millions of PBMCs to get genomic DNA. An even split of each subset's genomic DNA across several immunoSEQ plates was performed. Measured with immunoSEQ multiplex PCR; TCRdb has only the in-frame clones, and not every one. The sample contains about 510,000 clones, 60% to 85% of which appear only once. These data come from a study of shared clonotypes between healthy human individuals. Background on the study: Sampling drew on donors who were a couple of women and a few men aged 18 to 49.

CDR3 length: 13 residues. With 4 bases removed from V and 6 bases from J, the gap between germline ends came to 13 bases. CDR1 and CDR2 from the germline V gene are SEHNR and FQNEAQ (reference sequence). Sequencing was performed on PBMCs. The chain combines TRBV7-9 with TRBJ2-7; D is possibly TRBD1 (8 bases). The sequence was collected from a woman aged 35 to 49 in good health. Some clones in this sample may be carry-over from other donors' samples. CDR3 loop: CASSSQGEGEQYF. The CDR3 DNA follows: TGTGCCAGCAGCTCACAGGGGGAGGGCGAGCAGTACTTC.